These 2 T cell receptor beta chains came from one sample sequenced in a study of shared clonotypes between healthy human individuals. Data came from immunoSEQ multiplex PCR; TCRdb stores just in-frame clones and leaves some out. The table includes roughly 2 million clones, over 85% detected once. Naive CD8 cells comprised CD45RO-negative, CCR7-positively selected cells, excluding terminally differentiated effector memory CD45RA+ cells. The sequenced material came from naive CD8+ T cells sorted from blood. These receptors all come from a man younger than 35 in good health.

This chain connects TRBV2 to TRBJ1-1; 7 bases fit TRBD1. Trimming took 1 base from V and 6 from J; bases not matched to a gene: 5. Germline CDR1 and CDR2: SNHLY and FYNNEI. The CDR3 is 14 residues long. The chain's CDR3 is CASSEGQGSAEAFF. DNA of the CDR3: TGTGCCAGCAGTGAAGGACAGGGATCGGCTGAAGCTTTCTTT.

J is TRBJ1-4 and V is TRBV4-1; D gene unclear. With 6 bases removed from V and 1 base from J, the gap between germline ends came to 24 bases. The CDR3 is made up of 19 amino acids. The germline gives CDR1 MGHRA, CDR2 YSYEKL. The CDR3 bases are TGCGCCAGCAGTCCCCACCAGGCCCGTCTGATCCAAACTAATGAAAAACTGTTTTTT. Its translation: CASSPHQARLIQTNEKLFF.